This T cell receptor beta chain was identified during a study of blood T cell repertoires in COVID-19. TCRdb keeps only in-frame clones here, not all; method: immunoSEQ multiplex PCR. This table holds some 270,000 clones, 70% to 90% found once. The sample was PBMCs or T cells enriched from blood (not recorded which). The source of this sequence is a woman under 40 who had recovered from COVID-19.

The CDR3 protein is CASTGGTTSYEQYF. In DNA, the CDR3 is TGCGCCAGCACGGGGGGGACTACCTCCTACGAGCAGTACTTC. V and J are TRBV10-2 and TRBJ2-7; 8 bases line up with TRBD2. The CDR3 has 14 amino acids. CDR1 and CDR2 from the germline V gene are WSHSY and SAAADI. After removal of 7 bases from V and 0 bases from J, the junction contained 5 bases not matched to a gene.